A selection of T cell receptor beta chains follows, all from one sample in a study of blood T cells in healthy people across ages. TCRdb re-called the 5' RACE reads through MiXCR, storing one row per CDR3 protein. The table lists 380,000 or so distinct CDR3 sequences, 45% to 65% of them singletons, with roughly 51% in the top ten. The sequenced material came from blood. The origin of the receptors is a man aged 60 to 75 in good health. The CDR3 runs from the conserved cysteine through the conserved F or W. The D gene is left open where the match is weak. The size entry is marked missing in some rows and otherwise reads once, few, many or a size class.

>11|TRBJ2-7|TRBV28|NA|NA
CASRDNYEQYF
TGTGCCAGCAGGGACAACTACGAGCAGTACTTC
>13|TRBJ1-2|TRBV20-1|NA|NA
CSARGLTGYGYTF
TGCAGTGCTAGAGGTTTAACAGGCTATGGCTACACCTTC
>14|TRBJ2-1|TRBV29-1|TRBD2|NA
CSVNELAGGLEQFF
TGCAGCGTGAATGAACTAGCGGGGGGACTTGAGCAGTTCTTC
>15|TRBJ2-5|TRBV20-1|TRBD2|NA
CSARSGTSAGETQYF
TGCAGTGCTCGCTCCGGGACTAGCGCGGGGGAGACCCAGTACTTC
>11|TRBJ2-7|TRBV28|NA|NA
CASGFSYEQYF
TGTGCCAGCGGTTTCTCCTACGAGCAGTACTTC
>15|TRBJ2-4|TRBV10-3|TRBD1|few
CAISEGQGTKNIQYF
TGTGCCATCAGTGAAGGACAGGGAACCAAAAACATTCAGTACTTC
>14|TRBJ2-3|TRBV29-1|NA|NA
CSADRGQGTDTQYF
TGCAGCGCTGATAGAGGCCAGGGCACGGATACGCAGTATTTT
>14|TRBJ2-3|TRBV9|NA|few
CASSVLQKGDTQYF
TGTGCCAGCAGCGTACTACAGAAGGGGGATACGCAGTATTTT
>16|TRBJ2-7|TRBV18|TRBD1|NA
CASSPSGRQGGYEQYF
TGTGCCAGCTCACCATCCGGAAGACAGGGGGGCTACGAGCAGTACTTC
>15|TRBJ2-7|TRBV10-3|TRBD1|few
CAISLSGTGLYEQYF
TGTGCCATCAGCCTCTCCGGGACAGGGCTATACGAGCAGTACTTC
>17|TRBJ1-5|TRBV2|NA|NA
CASSGVWGEGPNQPQHF
TGTGCCAGCAGTGGAGTCTGGGGGGAGGGACCCAATCAGCCCCAGCATTTT
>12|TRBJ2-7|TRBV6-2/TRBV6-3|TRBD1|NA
CAGRGQGPEQYF
TGTGCCGGGCGGGGACAGGGCCCCGAGCAGTACTTC
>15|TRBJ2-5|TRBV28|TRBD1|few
CASSTGQGARETQYF
TGTGCCAGCAGTACGGGACAGGGGGCGCGAGAGACCCAGTACTTC
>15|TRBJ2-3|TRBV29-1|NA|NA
CSVRGSYGSTDTQYF
TGCAGCGTGCGCGGAAGTTACGGGAGCACAGATACGCAGTATTTT
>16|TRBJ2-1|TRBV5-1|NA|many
CASSARPHNGDNEQFF
TGCGCCAGCAGCGCTCGCCCTCACAATGGGGACAATGAGCAGTTCTTC
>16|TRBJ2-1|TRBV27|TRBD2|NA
CASRPVAGRAYNEQFF
TGTGCCAGCAGGCCAGTAGCGGGAAGGGCCTACAATGAGCAGTTCTTC
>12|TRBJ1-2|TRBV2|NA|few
CASRGRGYGYTF
TGTGCCAGCAGAGGCAGAGGGTATGGCTACACCTTC
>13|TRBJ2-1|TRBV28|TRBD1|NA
CASAGGMYNEQFF
TGTGCCAGCGCAGGGGGTATGTACAATGAGCAGTTCTTC
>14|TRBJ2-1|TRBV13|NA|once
CASSSVLGPGEQFF
TGTGCCAGCAGCTCCGTCTTAGGTCCGGGTGAGCAGTTCTTC
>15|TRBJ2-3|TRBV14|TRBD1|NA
CASSHYGTGTLTQYF
TGTGCCAGCAGCCATTACGGGACAGGGACTCTGACGCAGTATTTT
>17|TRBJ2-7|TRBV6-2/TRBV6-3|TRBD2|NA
CASKREGMLAGVYEQYF
TGTGCCAGCAAGAGGGAGGGCATGTTAGCGGGAGTCTACGAGCAGTACTTC
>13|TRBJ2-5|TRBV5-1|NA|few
CASHPGDQETQYF
TGCGCCAGCCACCCGGGGGACCAAGAGACCCAGTACTTC
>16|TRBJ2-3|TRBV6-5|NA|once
CASSYDPGMGTDTQYF
TGTGCCAGCAGTTACGATCCAGGGATGGGGACAGATACGCAGTATTTT
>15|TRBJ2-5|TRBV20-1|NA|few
CSATGLGTVKETQYF
TGCAGTGCTACCGGACTCGGGACGGTCAAAGAGACCCAGTACTTC
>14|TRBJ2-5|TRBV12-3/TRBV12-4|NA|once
CASSLGGRHNEQYF
TGTGCCAGCAGTTTAGGTGGGAGGCACAATGAGCAGTACTTC
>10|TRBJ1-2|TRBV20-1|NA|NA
CSAGNYGYTF
TGCAGTGCGGGAAACTATGGCTACACCTTC
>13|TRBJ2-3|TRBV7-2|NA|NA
CASSSPQLSAQYF
TGTGCCAGCAGCTCCCCCCAACTTTCCGCGCAGTATTTT
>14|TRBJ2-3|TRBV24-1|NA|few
CATSDFQITDTQYF
TGTGCCACCAGTGATTTCCAGATAACAGATACGCAGTATTTT
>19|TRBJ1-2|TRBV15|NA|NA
CATSRDTSGTGWPNNGYTF
TGTGCCACCAGCAGAGATACATCAGGGACTGGATGGCCCAATAATGGCTACACCTTC
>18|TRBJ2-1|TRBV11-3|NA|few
CASSLNSGQSSSYNEQFF
TGTGCCAGCAGCTTAAATTCTGGCCAGTCGAGCTCCTACAATGAGCAGTTCTTC
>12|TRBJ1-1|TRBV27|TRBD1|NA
CASSTGGRAAFF
TGTGCCAGCAGTACAGGGGGGCGCGCTGCTTTCTTT
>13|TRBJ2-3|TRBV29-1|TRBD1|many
CSVRTGLTDTQYF
TGCAGCGTCCGGACAGGGCTGACAGATACGCAGTATTTT
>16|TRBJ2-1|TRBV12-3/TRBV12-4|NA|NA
CASSFFLSSGIGEQFF
TGTGCCAGCAGTTTTTTTCTGTCTAGTGGGATCGGTGAGCAGTTCTTC
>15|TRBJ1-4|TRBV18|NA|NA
CASGGRQSDNEKLFF
TGTGCCAGCGGAGGGAGACAGTCAGATAATGAAAAACTGTTTTTT
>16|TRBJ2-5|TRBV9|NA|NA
CASSRGGGRLQETQYF
TGTGCCAGCAGCAGAGGGGGCGGGAGGCTCCAAGAGACCCAGTACTTC
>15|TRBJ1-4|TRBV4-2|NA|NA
CASSQARGANEKLFF
TGTGCCAGCAGCCAAGCCCGGGGGGCTAATGAAAAACTGTTTTTT
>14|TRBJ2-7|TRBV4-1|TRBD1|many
CASRPGQVSYEQYF
TGCGCCAGCAGACCCGGACAGGTCTCCTACGAGCAGTACTTC
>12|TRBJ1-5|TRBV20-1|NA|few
CSASASNQPQHF
TGCAGTGCTAGCGCCTCCAATCAGCCCCAGCATTTT
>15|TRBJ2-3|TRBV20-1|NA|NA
CSARDDRTSTDTQYF
TGCAGTGCTAGAGATGACAGGACTAGCACAGATACGCAGTATTTT
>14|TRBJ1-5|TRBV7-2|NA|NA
CASSLEGSRQPQHF
TGTGCCAGCAGCTTAGAAGGGTCACGTCAGCCCCAGCATTTT
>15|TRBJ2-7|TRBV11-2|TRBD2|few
CASSWGTSGDYEQYF
TGTGCCAGCAGCTGGGGGACTAGCGGGGACTACGAGCAGTACTTC
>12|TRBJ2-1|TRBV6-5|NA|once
CASRSGGNEQFF
TGTGCCAGCAGGTCTGGGGGCAATGAGCAGTTCTTC
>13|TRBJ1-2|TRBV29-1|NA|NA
CSAFGGNSYGYTF
TGCAGCGCTTTCGGAGGTAATAGCTATGGCTACACCTTC
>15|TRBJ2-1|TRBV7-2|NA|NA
CASKPRGGIYNEQFF
TGTGCCAGCAAGCCACGGGGTGGGATATACAATGAGCAGTTCTTC
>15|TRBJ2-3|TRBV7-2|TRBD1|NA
CASSTGGAPTDTQYF
TGTGCCAGCAGTACAGGGGGCGCCCCCACAGATACGCAGTATTTT
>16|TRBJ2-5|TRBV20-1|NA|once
CSARDMTRGDQETRYF
TGCAGTGCGAGAGATATGACGAGGGGTGACCAAGAGACCCGGTACTTC
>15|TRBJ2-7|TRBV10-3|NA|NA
CATRDRESSYNEQYF
TGTGCCACCAGAGATCGGGAGAGCTCCTACAATGAGCAGTACTTC
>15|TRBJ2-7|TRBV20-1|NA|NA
CSARALRGGGYEQYF
TGCAGTGCTAGAGCTCTTCGAGGGGGGGGCTACGAGCAGTACTTC
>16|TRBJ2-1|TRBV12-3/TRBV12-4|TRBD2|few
CASSPGLAGAFNEQFF
TGTGCCAGCAGTCCGGGACTAGCGGGAGCTTTCAATGAGCAGTTCTTC
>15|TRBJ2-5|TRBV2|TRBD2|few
CASSELRGGRETQYF
TGTGCCAGCAGTGAATTGCGGGGGGGGCGAGAGACCCAGTACTTC
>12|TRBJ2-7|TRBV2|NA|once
CATQGLRETLYF
TGTGCCACCCAGGGGCTGAGGGAGACCCTGTACTTC
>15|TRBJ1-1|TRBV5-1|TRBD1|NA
CASSLAGGGKTEAFF
TGCGCCAGCAGCTTGGCAGGGGGGGGAAAGACTGAAGCTTTCTTT
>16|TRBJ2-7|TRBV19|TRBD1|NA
CASSPAGGPTPYEQYF
TGTGCCAGTAGTCCGGCAGGGGGTCCCACTCCCTACGAGCAGTACTTC
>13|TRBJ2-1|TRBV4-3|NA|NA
CASSHSPVDEQFF
TGCGCCAGCAGCCACTCACCCGTCGATGAGCAGTTCTTC
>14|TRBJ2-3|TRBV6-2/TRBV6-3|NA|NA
CASRAGTHEDTQYF
TGTGCCAGCAGGGCCGGGACCCACGAGGATACGCAGTATTTT
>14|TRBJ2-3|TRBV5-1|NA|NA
CASSWDRETDTQYF
TGCGCCAGCAGCTGGGATCGGGAGACAGATACGCAGTATTTT
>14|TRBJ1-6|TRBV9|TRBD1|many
CASSVATGGSPLHF
TGTGCCAGCAGCGTAGCTACAGGGGGGTCACCCCTCCACTTT
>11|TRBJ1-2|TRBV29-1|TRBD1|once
CSARQGWGYTF
TGCAGCGCACGACAGGGTTGGGGCTACACCTTC
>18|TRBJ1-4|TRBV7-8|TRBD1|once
CASSPGGAVWRTNEKLFF
TGTGCCAGCAGCCCAGGGGGGGCTGTGTGGAGAACTAATGAAAAACTGTTTTTT
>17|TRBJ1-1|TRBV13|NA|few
CASSLVPLLGDHTEAFF
TGTGCCAGCAGCTTAGTCCCACTTTTGGGGGATCACACTGAAGCTTTCTTT